Listed below are T cell receptor beta chains from one sample, sequenced in a study of CXCR3-negative and CXCR3-positive naive CD8 T cells. TCRdb derives one entry per CDR3 protein from the 5' RACE reads, leaving out DNA. Its table records 43,000 or so distinct CDR3 sequences. The sample taken for sequencing was naive CXCR3- CD8+ T cells from blood. The receptor set was obtained from a human donor in good health. Some clones in this sample may be carry-over from other donors' samples. CDR3s include the opening cysteine and the closing phenylalanine or tryptophan.

V,J,CDR3
TRBV7-2,TRBJ2-7,CASSLEVSTGEQYF
TRBV29-1,TRBJ1-5,CSVEGPDSQHF
TRBV6-2/TRBV6-3,TRBJ2-5,CASSYGETQYF
TRBV5-5,TRBJ1-1,CATQQGDRGLTEAFF
TRBV10-3,TRBJ1-1,CAISDEGVVNEAFF
TRBV7-8,TRBJ2-7,CASGPGLTYEQYF
TRBV10-3,TRBJ2-5,CAISEEKTQYF
TRBV13,TRBJ1-2,CASSLAGPPEVDGYTF
TRBV28,TRBJ2-7,CASRVGYEQYF
TRBV7-9,TRBJ2-7,CASSLVAGGEQYF
TRBV7-2,TRBJ2-7,CASSQRGFEQYF
TRBV4-1,TRBJ2-1,CASSPLIYRENNEQFF
TRBV7-9,TRBJ2-1,CAGNMQGLNNEQFF
TRBV7-6,TRBJ2-7,CASSVFRGEQYF
TRBV7-3,TRBJ2-7,CASIERDPLTAAYEQYF
TRBV7-6,TRBJ2-1,CASSLTESYNEQFF
TRBV4-2,TRBJ2-1,CASSQVSGGPSHNEQFF
TRBV28,TRBJ2-5,CASSSNPGGAQYF
TRBV18,TRBJ2-7,CASSQDFYEQYF
TRBV14,TRBJ2-7,CASSHGGYTYEQYF
TRBV9,TRBJ1-3,CASSVENLSGNTIYF
TRBV3-1,TRBJ1-1,CASSQDSPLGQGTEAFF
TRBV2,TRBJ2-2,CASSAPGQGPTGELFF
TRBV11-2,TRBJ1-5,CASGTASNQPQHF
TRBV7-8,TRBJ1-5,CASSLEGLEGGNQPQHF
TRBV29-1,TRBJ2-7,CSVFGPGGDEQYF
TRBV29-1,TRBJ2-7,CSASGGPEQYF
TRBV11-2,TRBJ2-7,CASGLGGYEQYF